The 13 T cell receptor beta chains below come from one sample, sequenced in a study of T cell clonality in common variable immunodeficiency. Study-wide findings and caveats: Common variable immunodeficiency TCR beta sequences reportedly had fewer deletions and N-nucleotide insertions.

Which antigens these TCRs recognize remains unknown. Assay: immunoSEQ multiplex PCR; the TCRdb copy retains only in-frame clones and omits some. Recorded here are approximately 18,000 clones, none singletons. Sample: peripheral blood mononuclear cells. These receptor sequences come from a human donor with common variable immunodeficiency.

This clone was seen more than once but under ten times. CDR3 bases read: TGTGCCAGCAGTTTACCCGGGTCTCTCAACTACGAG. It codes for CASSLPGSLNYE. The whole CDR3 reads CASSLPGSLNYEQYF. V gene TRBV6-2 or TRBV6-3 combines with J gene TRBJ2-7; D gene ambiguous. The read is 3 residues too short to cover the CDR3 end, so that end is filled in from the germline J gene. Germline V gene sequence: CDR1 MNHEY, CDR2 SVGEGT. V dropped 4 bases and J dropped 3 bases, with 16 bases sitting between them. The CDR3 has 15 residues.

Of note for this clone: The read gets to within 3 residues of the CDR3 end, and the germline J gene fills in the rest. The V call is TRBV7-2, the J call TRBJ1-5, with a tentative D call TRBD1 (5 bases). The CDR3 covers 13 residues. CDR1 and CDR2 (germline): SGHTA, FQGNSA. V lost 2 bases and J lost 7, with 9 bases in between. The CDR3 DNA, read in part, is TGTGCCAGCAGCTTACAGGGAGGGCAGCCC. It specifies CASSLQGGQP. The entire CDR3 sequence reads CASSLQGGQPQHF.

This clone has a handful of counts. The read is 3 residues too short to cover the CDR3 end, so that end is filled in from the germline J gene. The V call is TRBV7-2, the J call TRBJ2-1, with TRBD2 matching over 9 bases. Germline values: CDR1 SGHTA, CDR2 FQGNSA. V was clipped by 5 bases and J by 3 bases; unmatched bases: 5. This CDR3 contains 15 residues. CDR3 region: CASSESGGYYNEQFF. CDR3 bases read: TGTGCCAGCAGCGAGAGCGGGGGGTACTACAATGAG.

Turning to this clone: Coverage ceases 3 residues before the CDR3 finishes, and the germline J gene fills in the end. This chain links TRBV30 with TRBJ1-6; D is undetermined. Germline loops: CDR1 GTSNPN, CDR2 SVGIG (reference sequence). Trimming shortened V by 0 bases and J by 1 base, and 13 bases separated the two germline ends. The CDR3 loop spans 17 amino acids. CDR3 bases read: TGTGCCTGGAGTGTACACGAGGGTTTGTCCTATAATTCACCC. Residues: CAWSVHEGLSYNSP. The whole CDR3 protein reads CAWSVHEGLSYNSPLHF. Looking up the rest from reference TRBV30 and TRBJ1-6 gives the full variable domain: SQTIHQWPATLVQPVGSPLSLECTVEGTSNPNLYWYRQAAGRGLQLLFYSVGIGQISSEVPQNLSASRPQDRQFILSSKKLLLSDSGFYLCAWSVHEGLSYNSPLHFGNGTRLTVT.

Notes on this clone: With the read ending 3 residues before the CDR3 end, the germline J gene is used to fill in that end. The V gene is TRBV7-2, the J gene TRBJ2-7; TRBD2 matches 11 bases. In germline, CDR1 is SGHTA, CDR2 FQGNSA. The CDR3 totals 15 residues. The V and J ends lost 5 bases and 0 bases, in that order; junction bases with no gene match: 3. The CDR3 bases that were read are TGTGCCAGCAGCCTGGGGACTAGCGGCTCCTACGAG. Protein product: CASSLGTSGSYE. In full, the CDR3 is CASSLGTSGSYEQYF.

This clone has a handful of counts. CDR3 DNA, as far as it was read: TGTGCCAGCAGCTTAGACCGGGGAGATACG. It specifies CASSLDRGDT. The full-length CDR3 reads as CASSLDRGDTQYF. The rearrangement joins TRBV7-2 to TRBJ2-3, with a weak D call TRBD2 (5 bases). The read gets to within 3 residues of the CDR3 end, and the germline J gene fills in the rest. The CDR3 length is 13 residues. V shed 1 base and J shed 5 bases, with 7 bases lying between them. CDR1 is SGHTA and CDR2 is FQGNSA in the germline V gene.

Concerning this clone: The CDR3 is cut off 3 residues early in the read; its end comes from the germline J gene. The chain employs TRBV6-2 or TRBV6-3 and TRBJ1-2, with D maybe TRBD1 (6 bases). CDR1 and CDR2 from the germline V gene are MNHEY and SVGEGT. The V end lost 0 bases, the J end lost 1 base, and 9 bases lay between the germline ends. The CDR3 consists of 15 residues. The sequenced part of the CDR3 DNA is TGTGCCAGCAGTTACTCGGGGGCGCTTAACTATGGC. Translated, it gives CASSYSGALNYG. The full CDR3 sequence reads CASSYSGALNYGYTF.

This clone was detected only a few times. The read stops 3 residues short of the end of the CDR3; the missing end is completed from the germline J gene. The chain combines TRBV5-5 with TRBJ2-7, with TRBD1 identical over 7 bases. The CDR3 covers 15 residues. The V gene end was trimmed by 4 bases and the J gene end by 1 base; junction bases not matched to a gene: 8. Germline V CDR1 and CDR2: SGHKS, YYEKEE (reference sequence). This CDR3 is CASSRARDSSYEQYF. The sequenced CDR3 bases are TGTGCCAGCAGCAGGGCCCGGGACAGTTCCTACGAG.

This clone was seen at least ten times. The read terminates 3 residues ahead of where the CDR3 ends, so the germline J gene completes it. The rearrangement links TRBV30 to TRBJ2-7, with 11 nucleotides matching TRBD1. Germline-derived CDR1 and CDR2 are GTSNPN and SVGIG (reference sequence). CDR3 length: 14 residues. V was clipped by 2 bases and J by 5 bases; unmatched bases: 5. The CDR3 region is CAWSPGQGADEQYF. Incomplete CDR3 DNA: TGTGCCTGGAGTCCTGGACAGGGGGCGGACGAG. Based on the CDR3 plus reference TRBV30 and TRBJ2-7, the full variable domain is SQTIHQWPATLVQPVGSPLSLECTVEGTSNPNLYWYRQAAGRGLQLLFYSVGIGQISSEVPQNLSASRPQDRQFILSSKKLLLSDSGFYLCAWSPGQGADEQYFGPGTRLTVT.

This clone has ten or more counts. The DNA read from the CDR3 is TGTGCCTGGAAAGAGTCAGGTCGGAACACTGAA. Amino acids: CAWKESGRNTE. The entire CDR3 is CAWKESGRNTEAFF. The V gene is TRBV30, the J gene TRBJ1-1; D is undetermined. The read is 3 residues too short to cover the CDR3 end, so that end is filled in from the germline J gene. The length of the CDR3 is 14 residues. Germline V gene data show CDR1 as GTSNPN and CDR2 as SVGIG (reference sequence). The V end lost 4 bases, the J end lost 1 base, and 13 bases lay between the germline ends.

Ten or more counts support this clone. The read is 3 residues too short to cover the CDR3 end, so that end is filled in from the germline J gene. The chain is built from TRBV7-2 and TRBJ2-1, with 13 bases lining up with TRBD2. Germline V gene data show CDR1 as SGHTA and CDR2 as FQGNSA. There are 17 residues in the CDR3. V was clipped by 0 bases and J by 3 bases; unmatched bases: 2. The CDR3 here is CASSLAGTSGVYNEQFF. The covered CDR3 bases are TGTGCCAGCAGCTTAGCGGGGACTAGCGGGGTCTACAATGAG.

Of note for this clone: Read data end 3 residues before the CDR3 end; the end is taken from the germline J gene. The V and J genes are TRBV7-9 and TRBJ1-2; D ambiguous. The V end lost 7 bases, the J end lost 7 bases, and 13 bases lay between the germline ends. Looked up from germline, CDR1 is SEHNR and CDR2 is FQNEAQ (reference sequence). This CDR3 is 12 amino acids long. The CDR3 loop reads CASTLGGLGYTF. CDR3 DNA, as far as it was read: TGTGCCAGCACCCTTGGAGGGCTTGGC.

A few counts support this clone. Read sequence stops 3 residues before the CDR3 end, and the germline J gene provides the missing end. The genes are TRBV6-2 or TRBV6-3 and TRBJ1-1, with no clear D. Germline CDR1 and CDR2: MNHEY and SVGEGT. Trimming cost V 8 bases and J 1 base, with 11 bases left between them. The length of the CDR3 is 13 residues. The CDR3 reads CASVRNSNTEAFF. CDR3 bases read: TGTGCCAGCGTAAGAAACTCGAACACTGAA.